These T cell receptor beta chains were read from a single sample in a study of regulatory T cells in long-lasting Graves disease. TCRdb reprocessed the multiplex PCR reads with MiXCR, giving one entry per CDR3 protein. Here the sample spans approximately 500,000 distinct CDR3 sequences, roughly 21% being singletons. The sequencing used peripheral blood mononuclear cells (PBMCs), collected when the disease was refractory, from a patient treated with antithyroid drugs. These TCRs come from a female donor with Graves disease. The CDR3 runs from the conserved cysteine through the conserved F or W. Each record gives: J gene, clone size, V gene, D gene, CDR3 protein, CDR3 DNA. D genes are given only for firm matches. Clone size is stated in some rows and not others, as once, few, many or a class when expanded.

j_gene: TRBJ2-1
abundance: NA
v_gene: TRBV12-3/TRBV12-4
d_gene: NA
CDR3aa: CASSPPGGSSSYNEQFF
CDR3nt: TGTGCCAGCAGTCCCCCAGGGGGGTCGAGCTCCTACAATGAGCAGTTCTTC

j_gene: TRBJ2-5
abundance: few
v_gene: TRBV3-1
d_gene: NA
CDR3aa: CASSQVAAAQETQYF
CDR3nt: TGTGCCAGCAGCCAAGTTGCGGCTGCCCAAGAGACCCAGTACTTC

j_gene: TRBJ1-1
abundance: few
v_gene: TRBV7-9
d_gene: NA
CDR3aa: CASSLAFGGSTEAFF
CDR3nt: TGTGCCAGCAGCTTAGCTTTCGGGGGGTCTACTGAAGCTTTCTTT

j_gene: TRBJ1-4
abundance: once
v_gene: TRBV19
d_gene: NA
CDR3aa: CASSIAGANEKLFF
CDR3nt: TGTGCCAGTAGTATTGCAGGGGCCAATGAAAAACTGTTTTTT

j_gene: TRBJ2-2
abundance: NA
v_gene: TRBV20-1
d_gene: TRBD2
CDR3aa: CSALAGGPTGELFF
CDR3nt: TGCAGTGCGTTAGCGGGAGGGCCCACCGGGGAGCTGTTTTTT

j_gene: TRBJ1-6
abundance: few
v_gene: TRBV7-2
d_gene: TRBD1
CDR3aa: CASSAINRVQTGKYNSPLHF
CDR3nt: TGTGCCAGCAGCGCAATCAACCGGGTACAGACAGGGAAATATAATTCACCCCTCCACTTT

j_gene: TRBJ2-2
abundance: few
v_gene: TRBV27
d_gene: TRBD1
CDR3aa: CASSRAAGGMGELFF
CDR3nt: TGTGCCAGCAGCCGGGCGGCAGGGGGCATGGGGGAGCTGTTTTTT

j_gene: TRBJ1-2
abundance: many
v_gene: TRBV28
d_gene: NA
CDR3aa: CASSSPVGNYGYTF
CDR3nt: TGTGCCAGCAGTTCCCCCGTGGGTAACTATGGCTACACCTTC

j_gene: TRBJ1-2
abundance: NA
v_gene: TRBV28
d_gene: TRBD1
CDR3aa: CASSLFVRGPVYGYTF
CDR3nt: TGTGCCAGCAGTTTATTTGTCAGGGGGCCGGTCTATGGCTACACCTTC

j_gene: TRBJ2-2
abundance: NA
v_gene: TRBV7-2
d_gene: NA
CDR3aa: CANSLGGTGELFF
CDR3nt: TGTGCCAACAGCCTAGGGGGCACCGGGGAGCTGTTTTTT

j_gene: TRBJ1-5
abundance: NA
v_gene: TRBV7-9
d_gene: NA
CDR3aa: CASSLDTALYSNQPQHF
CDR3nt: TGTGCCAGCAGCTTAGACACAGCGCTCTATAGCAATCAGCCCCAGCATTTT

j_gene: TRBJ2-2
abundance: NA
v_gene: TRBV5-1
d_gene: NA
CDR3aa: CASSLGAESTGELFF
CDR3nt: TGCGCCAGCAGTCTGGGTGCGGAAAGCACCGGGGAGCTGTTTTTT

j_gene: TRBJ1-5
abundance: NA
v_gene: TRBV7-2
d_gene: NA
CDR3aa: CASSLAGAGGSQPQHF
CDR3nt: TGTGCCAGCAGCTTAGCGGGGGCAGGAGGGAGTCAGCCCCAGCATTTT

j_gene: TRBJ2-2
abundance: NA
v_gene: TRBV10-3
d_gene: TRBD1
CDR3aa: CAISEQQGSTGELFF
CDR3nt: TGTGCCATCAGCGAGCAACAGGGGTCCACCGGGGAGCTGTTTTTT

j_gene: TRBJ2-1
abundance: NA
v_gene: TRBV18
d_gene: NA
CDR3aa: CASSLTSFDEQFF
CDR3nt: TGTGCCAGCTCATTGACTAGTTTCGATGAGCAGTTCTTC

j_gene: TRBJ2-7
abundance: NA
v_gene: TRBV7-6
d_gene: TRBD2
CDR3aa: CASSYGTSGSPQPYEQYF
CDR3nt: TGTGCCAGCAGCTACGGGACTAGCGGGAGCCCCCAACCCTACGAGCAGTACTTC

j_gene: TRBJ1-1
abundance: many
v_gene: TRBV5-1
d_gene: NA
CDR3aa: CASSLEGWGNTEAFF
CDR3nt: TGCGCCAGCAGCTTGGAGGGCTGGGGGAACACTGAAGCTTTCTTT

j_gene: TRBJ2-7
abundance: NA
v_gene: TRBV18
d_gene: NA
CDR3aa: CASGRREYEQYF
CDR3nt: TGTGCCAGCGGAAGACGGGAGTACGAGCAGTACTTC

j_gene: TRBJ2-7
abundance: NA
v_gene: TRBV4-1
d_gene: TRBD2
CDR3aa: CASSQEPLAGGSYEQYF
CDR3nt: TGCGCCAGCAGCCAAGAGCCCCTAGCGGGAGGCTCCTACGAGCAGTACTTC

j_gene: TRBJ1-5
abundance: NA
v_gene: TRBV19
d_gene: NA
CDR3aa: CATTLQGQGNQPQHF
CDR3nt: TGTGCCACCACACTGCAAGGGCAAGGCAATCAGCCCCAGCATTTT

j_gene: TRBJ2-5
abundance: many
v_gene: TRBV5-5
d_gene: NA
CDR3aa: CASSRGGSYQETQYF
CDR3nt: TGTGCCAGCAGCCGCGGTGGAAGCTACCAAGAGACCCAGTACTTC

j_gene: TRBJ2-3
abundance: few
v_gene: TRBV24-1
d_gene: TRBD2
CDR3aa: CATSGPGLAADTQYF
CDR3nt: TGTGCCACCAGTGGCCCAGGACTAGCGGCAGATACGCAGTATTTT

j_gene: TRBJ2-4
abundance: NA
v_gene: TRBV14
d_gene: NA
CDR3aa: CASSPGNLKNIQYF
CDR3nt: TGTGCCAGCAGCCCAGGGAACCTGAAAAACATTCAGTACTTC

j_gene: TRBJ1-1
abundance: many
v_gene: TRBV24-1
d_gene: TRBD1
CDR3aa: CATSAAGGSEAFF
CDR3nt: TGTGCCACCAGTGCCGCAGGGGGCTCTGAAGCTTTCTTT

j_gene: TRBJ1-5
abundance: NA
v_gene: TRBV19
d_gene: TRBD1
CDR3aa: CASTPAVGQGGLRGNQPQHF
CDR3nt: TGTGCCAGTACCCCCGCTGTGGGACAGGGAGGCTTGAGGGGCAATCAGCCCCAGCATTTT

j_gene: TRBJ1-5
abundance: few
v_gene: TRBV7-9
d_gene: NA
CDR3aa: CASSLAGYGDQPQHF
CDR3nt: TGTGCCAGCAGCTTAGCGGGATACGGCGATCAGCCCCAGCATTTT

j_gene: TRBJ2-1
abundance: NA
v_gene: TRBV7-2
d_gene: NA
CDR3aa: CASSPLGPNEQFF
CDR3nt: TGTGCCAGCAGCCCACTGGGGCCCAATGAGCAGTTCTTC

j_gene: TRBJ1-6
abundance: many
v_gene: TRBV2
d_gene: NA
CDR3aa: CASRDEDAKPLHF
CDR3nt: TGTGCCAGCAGGGACGAGGACGCTAAACCCCTCCACTTT

j_gene: TRBJ2-2
abundance: NA
v_gene: TRBV5-5
d_gene: TRBD2
CDR3aa: CASSWDRGLNYGELFF
CDR3nt: TGTGCCAGCAGCTGGGATCGGGGACTAAATTACGGGGAGCTGTTTTTT

j_gene: TRBJ2-3
abundance: NA
v_gene: TRBV12-3/TRBV12-4
d_gene: TRBD1
CDR3aa: CASSLQGAEDTQYF
CDR3nt: TGTGCCAGCAGTTTACAGGGGGCGGAGGATACGCAGTATTTT

j_gene: TRBJ1-6
abundance: many
v_gene: TRBV9
d_gene: TRBD1
CDR3aa: CASSAGQPSSYNSPLHF
CDR3nt: TGTGCCAGCAGCGCGGGACAGCCGAGCTCCTATAATTCACCCCTCCACTTT

j_gene: TRBJ2-7
abundance: NA
v_gene: TRBV6-2/TRBV6-3
d_gene: NA
CDR3aa: CASSYSDGGLGYEQYF
CDR3nt: TGTGCCAGCAGTTACTCAGACGGGGGTCTAGGTTACGAGCAGTACTTC

j_gene: TRBJ2-2
abundance: few
v_gene: TRBV5-8
d_gene: NA
CDR3aa: CASSLVSVGTGELFF
CDR3nt: TGTGCCAGCAGCTTGGTGAGCGTAGGGACCGGGGAGCTGTTTTTT

j_gene: TRBJ2-6
abundance: many
v_gene: TRBV28
d_gene: NA
CDR3aa: CASSLVIPTPLSGANVLTF
CDR3nt: TGTGCCAGCAGTTTGGTAATCCCTACCCCCCTCTCTGGGGCCAACGTCCTGACTTTC

j_gene: TRBJ2-5
abundance: NA
v_gene: TRBV5-6
d_gene: NA
CDR3aa: CASSWGTVRPQETQYF
CDR3nt: TGTGCCAGCAGCTGGGGAACAGTTCGGCCTCAAGAGACCCAGTACTTC

j_gene: TRBJ2-5
abundance: few
v_gene: TRBV5-6
d_gene: NA
CDR3aa: CASSLFGGVQETQYF
CDR3nt: TGTGCCAGCAGCTTGTTTGGTGGGGTCCAAGAGACCCAGTACTTC

j_gene: TRBJ2-4
abundance: many
v_gene: TRBV6-1
d_gene: TRBD1
CDR3aa: CASSEALILGTDKNIQYF
CDR3nt: TGTGCCAGCAGTGAAGCGTTAATATTGGGGACAGACAAAAACATTCAGTACTTC

j_gene: TRBJ2-7
abundance: NA
v_gene: TRBV7-2
d_gene: TRBD2
CDR3aa: CASSPHGGRTYEQYF
CDR3nt: TGTGCCAGCAGCCCCCACGGCGGGAGAACCTACGAGCAGTACTTC

j_gene: TRBJ1-1
abundance: many
v_gene: TRBV7-8
d_gene: NA
CDR3aa: CASSLEAYLGEAFF
CDR3nt: TGTGCCAGCAGCTTAGAGGCCTACTTGGGGGAAGCTTTCTTT

j_gene: TRBJ2-7
abundance: NA
v_gene: TRBV7-2
d_gene: NA
CDR3aa: CASSTSLLAPNEQYF
CDR3nt: TGTGCCAGCAGCACTAGCCTGCTAGCCCCCAACGAGCAGTACTTC

j_gene: TRBJ1-5
abundance: many
v_gene: TRBV7-2
d_gene: TRBD1
CDR3aa: CASSLGPGTGDPSNQPQHF
CDR3nt: TGTGCCAGCAGCCTAGGCCCCGGGACAGGGGACCCTAGCAATCAGCCCCAGCATTTT

j_gene: TRBJ2-5
abundance: NA
v_gene: TRBV10-3
d_gene: TRBD2
CDR3aa: CAISASGVQETQYF
CDR3nt: TGTGCCATCAGTGCGAGCGGGGTACAAGAGACCCAGTACTTC

j_gene: TRBJ1-2
abundance: many
v_gene: TRBV7-2
d_gene: TRBD1
CDR3aa: CASSLGGGDRAYGYTF
CDR3nt: TGTGCCAGCAGCTTAGGCGGTGGGGACAGGGCCTATGGCTACACCTTC

j_gene: TRBJ2-5
abundance: few
v_gene: TRBV28
d_gene: TRBD2
CDR3aa: CASIRTSGSETQYF
CDR3nt: TGTGCCAGCATCCGGACTAGCGGGAGTGAGACCCAGTACTTC

j_gene: TRBJ1-6
abundance: few
v_gene: TRBV30
d_gene: NA
CDR3aa: CAWSVGGEVNSPLHF
CDR3nt: TGTGCCTGGAGTGTCGGCGGGGAGGTGAATTCACCCCTCCACTTT

j_gene: TRBJ2-7
abundance: few
v_gene: TRBV9
d_gene: NA
CDR3aa: CASSVVAHAGPYEQYF
CDR3nt: TGTGCCAGCAGCGTAGTTGCCCATGCAGGGCCCTACGAGCAGTACTTC

j_gene: TRBJ2-6
abundance: many
v_gene: TRBV28
d_gene: NA
CDR3aa: CASSKTSGANVLTF
CDR3nt: TGTGCCAGCAGTAAGACGTCTGGGGCCAACGTCCTGACTTTC